This TCR beta chain originates from a study of blood T cell repertoires in COVID-19. The overall study: COVID-19 samples from acute and convalescent phases originated in the United States, Italy and Spain.

Authors' data handling: By means of reference gene primer amplification, nucleated cell counts were estimated. Clones were sequenced by immunoSEQ multiplex PCR, and TCRdb holds only the in-frame ones, with some missing. The DNA gave D and trimming, while V, J and clone size come from that table. The data contain 200,000 to 300,000 clones, 85% to 90% of them singletons. V was clipped by 0 bases and J by 5 bases, with 12 bases between them. Germline V gene sequence: CDR1 LGHDT, CDR2 YNNKEL (reference sequence). This CDR3 has 15 residues. The rearrangement joins TRBV3-1 (or the pseudogene TRBV3-2) to TRBJ2-3; D possibly corresponds to TRBD2 (6 bases). The sequenced sample was peripheral blood. The sequence came from a woman aged 40 to 50 who had recovered from COVID-19. The DNA for the CDR3 is TGTGCCAGCAGCCAAGATTTTGGGGGGATAGATACGCAGTATTTT. It encodes CASSQDFGGIDTQYF.